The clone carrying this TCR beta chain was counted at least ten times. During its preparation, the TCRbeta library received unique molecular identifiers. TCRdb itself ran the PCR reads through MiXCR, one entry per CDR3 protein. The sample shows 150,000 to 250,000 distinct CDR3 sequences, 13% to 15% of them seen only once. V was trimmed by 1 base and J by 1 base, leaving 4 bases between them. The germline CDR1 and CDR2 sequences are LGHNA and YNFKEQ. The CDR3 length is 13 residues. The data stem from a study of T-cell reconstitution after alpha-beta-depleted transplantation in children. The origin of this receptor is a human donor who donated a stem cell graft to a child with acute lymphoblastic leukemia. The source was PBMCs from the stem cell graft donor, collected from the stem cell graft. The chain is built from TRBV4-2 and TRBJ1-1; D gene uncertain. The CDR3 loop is CASSQGPNTEAFF. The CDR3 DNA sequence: TGTGCCAGCAGCCAAGGACCGAACACTGAAGCTTTCTTT.